This passage covers 25 T cell receptor beta chains from one sample sequenced in a study of T cell changes during pregnancy in multiple sclerosis. Profiled with immunoSEQ multiplex PCR; TCRdb holds only in-frame clones, not every one. The table shows some 120,000 clones, with approximately 94% occurring only once. Sample: peripheral blood, taken before pregnancy. Receptors originate from a female donor with multiple sclerosis, enrolled in a pregnancy study.

The genes are TRBV14 and TRBJ2-3; TRBD2 agrees at 10 bases. After removal of 4 bases from V and 5 bases from J, the junction contained 9 bases not matched to a gene. CDR1 is SGHDN and CDR2 is FVKESK in the germline V gene. The CDR3 is made up of 16 amino acids. DNA for the CDR3: TGTGCCAGCAGCCGCGAACTCCGGACTAGCGGAGATACGCAGTATTTT. Its protein is CASSRELRTSGDTQYF. The whole variable domain, filled in from reference TRBV14 and TRBJ2-3, reads EAGVTQFPSHSVIEKGQTVTLRCDPISGHDNLYWYRRVMGKEIKFLLHFVKESKQDESGMPNNRFLAERTGGTYSTLKVQPAELEDSGVYFCASSRELRTSGDTQYFGPGTRLTVL.

This sequence joins TRBV6-5 and TRBJ2-1, with TRBD2 identical over 11 bases. Germline trimming cut 7 bases from V and 8 bases from J; bases unmatched to any gene: 10. In germline, CDR1 is MNHEY, CDR2 SVGAGI. There are 15 residues in the CDR3. CDR3 protein: CASTRTSGSPYEQFF. For the CDR3, the DNA is TGTGCCAGCACCCGAACTAGCGGGAGTCCCTATGAGCAGTTCTTC.

The chain is built from TRBV5-4 and TRBJ1-2; maybe TRBD1 (5 bases). The CDR3 totals 14 residues. Germline V gene lookup returns CDR1 SGHNT and CDR2 YYREEE (reference sequence). Trimming shortened V by 4 bases and J by 3 bases, and 13 bases separated the two germline ends. CDR3 amino acids: CASSALTGDYGYTF. The CDR3 bases are TGTGCCAGCAGCGCCTTGACGGGGGACTATGGCTACACCTTC. The entire variable domain, with the rest obtained from reference TRBV5-4 and TRBJ1-2, is as follows: ETGVTQSPTHLIKTRGQQVTLRCSSQSGHNTVSWYQQALGQGPQFIFQYYREEENGRGNFPPRFSGLQFPNYSSELNVNALELDDSALYLCASSALTGDYGYTFGSGTRLTVV.

The V and J genes are TRBV12-5 and TRBJ1-2; D not certain. Trimming took 0 bases from V and 8 from J, leaving 13 bases between them. This CDR3 region has 14 residues. Germline-derived CDR1 and CDR2 are LGHNT and FRNRAP. The CDR3 region has the DNA TGTGCTAGTGGTTTGGTACTGGTCGCGAACGGCTACACCTTC. Translation: CASGLVLVANGYTF.

The CDR3 protein is CASSLQDRAHYEQYF. Written as DNA, the CDR3 is TGCGCCAGCAGCTTACAGGACAGGGCTCATTACGAGCAGTACTTC. This chain links TRBV5-1 with TRBJ2-7, with TRBD1 matching 8 bases. V shed 2 bases and J 4 bases; nucleotides not matched to a gene: 8. CDR3 length equals 15 residues. From germline, CDR1 is SGHRS and CDR2 YFSETQ. The whole variable domain, filled in from reference TRBV5-1 and TRBJ2-7, reads KAGVTQTPRYLIKTRGQQVTLSCSPISGHRSVSWYQQTPGQGLQFLFEYFSETQRNKGNFPGRFSGRQFSNSRSEMNVSTLELGDSALYLCASSLQDRAHYEQYFGPGTRLTVT.

The rearrangement joins TRBV21-1 to TRBJ1-1; whether TRBD1, the table's D call, matches the DNA was not checked. TRBV21-1 is listed as a pseudogene. This CDR3 has 14 residues. This CDR3 reads CASVPDLWTVEAFF. CDR3 sequence (DNA): TGTGCCAGCGTCCCAGACCTTTGGACAGTTGAAGCTTTCTTT.

J is TRBJ1-4 and V is TRBV4-1, with 8 bases that match TRBD1. CDR1 MGHRA and CDR2 YSYEKL come from the germline V gene. The CDR3 has 14 residues. With 4 bases clipped from V and 8 bases from J, the junction kept 6 bases outside the gene matches. This CDR3 is CASSPIWTGEKLFF. The CDR3 DNA is TGCGCCAGCAGCCCAATCTGGACAGGGGAAAAACTGTTTTTT.

This sequence joins TRBV4-2 and TRBJ1-4, with 9 bases matching TRBD1. Germline V gene lookup returns CDR1 LGHNA and CDR2 YNFKEQ. The CDR3 has 16 residues. V lost 5 bases, J lost 6 bases, and 10 bases stayed unmatched. CDR3 protein: CASSADRGSLYEKLFF. The CDR3 coding sequence is TGTGCCAGCAGCGCGGACAGGGGATCTCTTTATGAAAAACTGTTTTTT.

The chain employs TRBV2 and TRBJ1-2; D remains unclear. CDR1 is SNHLY and CDR2 is FYNNEI in the germline V gene. The germline V and J ends were trimmed by 8 bases and 6 bases, with 10 bases remaining between them. The CDR3 is 11 residues long. The CDR3 region is CASGRADGYTF. CDR3 DNA: TGTGCCAGCGGGAGGGCGGATGGCTACACCTTC.

This clone has just one count. For the CDR3, the DNA is TGCGCCAGCAGCTTGGTTGTCAGGGGGAACACCGGGGAGCTGTTTTTT. Residues: CASSLVVRGNTGELFF. The chain links TRBV5-1 to TRBJ2-2; possible D gene TRBD1, 6 bases. The CDR3 totals 16 residues. From germline, CDR1 is SGHRS and CDR2 YFSETQ. Trimming removed 0 bases from V and 1 base from J, with 10 bases in between.

The V and J genes are TRBV5-5 and TRBJ2-7; 9 bases map to TRBD2. The V gene end was trimmed by 2 bases and the J gene end by 3 bases; junction bases not matched to a gene: 9. Germline assignment: CDR1 SGHKS and CDR2 YYEKEE (reference sequence). The CDR3 loop spans 16 amino acids. CDR3 protein: CASSFIGLARIYEQYF. The CDR3 nucleotides are TGTGCCAGCAGCTTTATCGGACTAGCGCGGATCTACGAGCAGTACTTC.

J is TRBJ2-2 and V is TRBV6-4; TRBD1 is a possible D gene (6 bases). Germline CDR1 MRHNA, CDR2 SNTAGT. The V end was cut by 4 bases, the J end by 3 bases, with 9 bases between. The CDR3 covers 14 residues. CDR3 bases: TGTGCCAGCAGTGGCGCAGGGGACACCGGGGAGCTGTTTTTT. This translates into CASSGAGDTGELFF.

V and J are TRBV2 and TRBJ1-2; 11 bases line up with TRBD1. V was clipped by 7 bases and J by 5 bases; unmatched bases: 3. Germline lookup yields CDR1 SNHLY and CDR2 FYNNEI. This CDR3 is built from 13 residues. CDR3 residues: CASTRDRGYGYTF. The DNA for the CDR3 is TGTGCCAGCACTCGGGACAGGGGGTATGGCTACACCTTC. Based on the CDR3 plus reference TRBV2 and TRBJ1-2, the full variable domain is EPEVTQTPSHQVTQMGQEVILRCVPISNHLYFYWYRQILGQKVEFLVSFYNNEISEKSEIFDDQFSVERPDGSNFTLKIRSTKLEDSAMYFCASTRDRGYGYTFGSGTRLTVV.

The V gene is TRBV7-9, the J gene TRBJ2-1; tentative D call: TRBD2 (6 bases). CDR1 is SEHNR and CDR2 is FQNEAQ in the germline V gene (reference sequence). The CDR3 loop spans 14 amino acids. V lost 5 bases and J 10 bases, leaving 18 bases between the germline ends. CDR3 sequence reads: CASSTSGTLHEQFF. The CDR3 bases are TGTGCCAGCAGCACCTCCGGGACTCTCCACGAGCAGTTCTTC.

V gene TRBV13 combines with J gene TRBJ2-6, with 8 bases fitting TRBD1. J lost 2 bases, V lost 3 bases, and 0 bases had no gene match. The CDR3 spans 15 residues. Germline V lookup: CDR1 PRHDT, CDR2 FYEKMQ (reference sequence). CDR3 coding DNA: TGTGCCAGCAGCTTGGGACAGGCTGGGGCCAACGTCCTGACTTTC. It encodes CASSLGQAGANVLTF. The variable domain in full, completed from reference TRBV13 and TRBJ2-6, reads AAGVIQSPRHLIKEKRETATLKCYPIPRHDTVYWYQQGPGQDPQFLISFYEKMQSDKGSIPDRFSAQQFSDYHSELNMSSLELGDSALYFCASSLGQAGANVLTFGAGSRLTVL.

CDR3 nucleotides: TGTGTCAGAAGCTTACATTTTCCAGATACGCAGTATTTT. Amino acid sequence: CVRSLHFPDTQYF. The chain carries TRBV7-5 and TRBJ2-3; TRBD1, the table's D call, was not compared with the DNA. TRBV7-5 is given as a pseudogene. This CDR3 has 13 amino acids.

This sequence joins TRBV9 and TRBJ2-2; the D gene is possibly TRBD2 (5 bases). From germline, CDR1 is SGDLS and CDR2 YYNGEE. Trimming removed 1 base at V and 5 bases at J, with 12 bases between. The CDR3 length is 15 residues. The CDR3 reads CASSVRGRETGELFF. Here the CDR3 DNA reads TGTGCCAGCAGCGTACGAGGGAGAGAGACCGGGGAGCTGTTTTTT.

The V call is TRBV5-4, the J call TRBJ2-3; TRBD1 matches 11 bases. J lost 3 bases, V lost 4 bases, and 4 bases had no gene match. Germline CDR1 and CDR2: SGHNT and YYREEE (reference sequence). CDR3 length: 15 residues. The CDR3 DNA reads as TGTGCCAGCAGCACAGGACAGGGGGCAACAGATACGCAGTATTTT. As protein: CASSTGQGATDTQYF.

V and J are TRBV11-2 and TRBJ2-3; 9 bases match TRBD1. From germline, CDR1 is SGHAT and CDR2 FQNNGV. The CDR3 totals 13 residues. Trimming took 7 bases from V and 5 from J; bases not matched to a gene: 4. CDR3 loop: CASTRTGEDTQYF. The CDR3 bases are TGTGCCAGCACCCGGACAGGGGAAGATACGCAGTATTTT.

This clone was recorded at least ten times. The J gene is TRBJ1-1, the V gene TRBV7-8, with D unresolved. V lost 1 base to trimming and J lost 1 base, with 10 bases between them. The CDR3 runs 15 residues. CDR1 and CDR2 from the germline V gene are SGHVS and FQNEAQ. The CDR3 nucleotides read TGTGCCAGCAGCTTAGGCTATACCGGGAACACTGAAGCTTTCTTT. This sequence encodes CASSLGYTGNTEAFF.

A few counts support this clone. The chain links TRBV5-5 to TRBJ1-6; unclear D gene. The CDR3 sequence is 14 residues long. V was trimmed by 3 bases and J by 6 bases, leaving 10 bases between them. Germline CDR1 SGHKS, CDR2 YYEKEE (reference sequence). CDR3 sequence reads: CASSSFGSNSPLHF. DNA of the CDR3: TGTGCCAGCAGCTCGTTCGGGTCTAATTCACCCCTCCACTTT. Combining the CDR3 with reference TRBV5-5 and TRBJ1-6 gives the whole variable domain DAGVTQSPTHLIKTRGQQVTLRCSPISGHKSVSWYQQVLGQGPQFIFQYYEKEERGRGNFPDRFSARQFPNYSSELNVNALLLGDSALYLCASSSFGSNSPLHFGNGTRLTVT.

This chain uses TRBV15 with TRBJ2-1; 12 bases match TRBD2. CDR3 length: 16 residues. Trimming removed 5 bases from V and 7 bases from J; junction bases left unmatched: 9. Germline values: CDR1 LNHNV, CDR2 YYDKDF (reference sequence). Here the CDR3 reads CATSVRLAGGRNEQFF. The CDR3, as DNA: TGTGCCACCAGCGTCCGTCTAGCGGGGGGGCGGAATGAGCAGTTCTTC.

The CDR3: CASSAGGQGTTQYF. The CDR3 nucleotides read TGTGCCAGCAGCGCCGGAGGACAGGGGACGACCCAGTACTTC. The chain employs TRBV9 and TRBJ2-5; 9 bases line up with TRBD1. The V gene's germline CDR1 is SGDLS and CDR2 YYNGEE. This CDR3 contains 14 residues. V was pared by 3 bases and J by 7 bases, with 7 bases of the junction left unmatched.

V is TRBV27 and J is TRBJ2-7; 8 bases match TRBD1. There are 19 residues in the CDR3. After removal of 4 bases from V and 2 bases from J, the junction contained 19 bases not matched to a gene. From germline, CDR1 is MNHEY and CDR2 SMNVEV (reference sequence). The CDR3 region has the DNA TGTGCCAGCAGTTCACTGACAGGGGACAATAAACTCCCCACCTACGAGCAGTACTTC. It translates to CASSSLTGDNKLPTYEQYF.

This sequence joins TRBV7-2 and TRBJ2-2, with no clear D. Germline CDR1 and CDR2: SGHTA and FQGNSA. V shed 3 bases and J shed 4 bases, with 9 bases lying between them. The CDR3 contains 14 residues. CDR3 amino acids: CASSFQRFTGELFF. DNA for the CDR3: TGTGCCAGCAGCTTCCAGCGCTTCACCGGGGAGCTGTTTTTT.